Each of the 18 T cell receptor beta chains below was sequenced from the same sample in a study of cytomegalovirus exposure and HLA in healthy donors. This PCR relied on a set of 60 Vbeta primers and 13 Jbeta primers. The method was immunoSEQ multiplex PCR; TCRdb's version includes in-frame clones alone and lacks a portion of them. The sample yields 85,000 to 130,000 clones, roughly two thirds seen once. Sequencing was carried out using PBMCs. The source is a female donor in good health and CMV-seronegative.

The chain recombines TRBV5-1 with TRBJ1-1; the D is unclear. The CDR3 runs 11 residues. Trimming removed 5 bases from V and 4 bases from J, with 6 bases in between. CDR1 and CDR2 from the germline V gene are SGHRS and YFSETQ. As DNA, the CDR3 is TGCGCCAGCAGGAGCTCCACTGAAGCTTTCTTT. Translated: CASRSSTEAFF.

The chain combines TRBV10-2 with TRBJ1-3; 7 bases fit TRBD1. The CDR3 has 16 amino acids. The germline CDR1 and CDR2 sequences are WSHSY and SAAADI. The trim removed 6 bases at V and 4 bases at J, leaving 12 bases unmatched. As DNA, the CDR3 is TGCGCCAGCAGGGGCTACCGACAGGGTTCCGGAAACACCATATATTTT. Translating it yields CASRGYRQGSGNTIYF.

The chain combines TRBV10-1 with TRBJ2-7; 9 positions match TRBD1. This CDR3 region has 14 residues. Trimming at V came to 3 bases and at J to 3 bases, leaving 3 bases not matched to a gene. Germline V lookup: CDR1 WNHNN, CDR2 SYGVQD (reference sequence). CDR3 protein: CASSDGGQGYEQYF. The CDR3 bases are TGCGCCAGCAGTGATGGGGGACAGGGCTACGAGCAGTACTTC.

This chain joins TRBV6-4 and TRBJ2-1; 11 bases map to TRBD2. Trimming cost V 5 bases and J 8 bases; bases outside gene matches: 8. This CDR3 is built from 15 residues. The germline CDR1 and CDR2 sequences are MRHNA and SNTAGT. The CDR3 region has the DNA TGTGCCAGCAGTCTTTTAGCGGGAGGGAAGGATGAGCAGTTCTTC. Its translation: CASSLLAGGKDEQFF.

The CDR3 nucleotides are TGTGCCAGCAGCGTAGGGGTACAGGGTTCAACCGGGGAGCTGTTTTTT. Amino acids: CASSVGVQGSTGELFF. The chain uses TRBV9 and TRBJ2-2; a weak D match, TRBD1 (6 bases). The V gene lost 0 bases and the J gene lost 5 bases, with 14 bases spanning the gap. In germline, CDR1 is SGDLS, CDR2 YYNGEE. The CDR3 has 16 residues.

The chain's CDR3 is CSVLEVGDRVGNEQFF. CDR3 nucleotides: TGCAGCGTCTTAGAGGTGGGGGACAGGGTTGGGAATGAGCAGTTCTTC. This chain uses TRBV29-1 with TRBJ2-1, with 9 bases identical to TRBD1. V shed 6 bases, J shed 7 bases, and the junction held 16 bases outside the gene matches. CDR1 and CDR2 (germline): SQVTM, ANQGSEA. This CDR3 contains 16 residues.

The rearrangement joins TRBV4-2 to TRBJ2-1, with D perhaps TRBD2 (6 bases). Germline V gene lookup returns CDR1 LGHNA and CDR2 YNFKEQ. The CDR3 runs 15 residues. Trimming stripped 5 bases from V and 1 base from J, with 12 bases between. The CDR3: CASSGEDSSYNEQFF. The DNA for the CDR3 is TGTGCCAGCAGCGGGGAGGATAGTTCCTACAATGAGCAGTTCTTC.

This chain connects TRBV11-3 to TRBJ1-2, with D possibly being TRBD1 (5 bases). Germline-derived CDR1 and CDR2 are SGHNT and YENEEA. The CDR3 totals 12 residues. The V end lost 4 bases, the J end lost 3 bases, and 6 bases lay between the germline ends. The CDR3 coding sequence is TGTGCCAGCAGCTCGGGGGACTATGGCTACACCTTC. Residues: CASSSGDYGYTF.

The rearrangement links TRBV30 to TRBJ1-2; 7 bases match TRBD1. The CDR3 sequence is 12 residues long. Looked up from germline, CDR1 is GTSNPN and CDR2 is SVGIG (reference sequence). V was clipped by 3 bases and J by 7 bases; unmatched bases: 5. CDR3 amino acids: CAWSRQGSGYTF. Here the CDR3 DNA reads TGTGCCTGGAGCCGACAGGGAAGTGGCTACACCTTC.

V is TRBV11-3 and J is TRBJ2-1, with 9 bases that match TRBD2. Per the germline V gene, CDR1 is SGHNT and CDR2 is YENEEA. This CDR3 spans 15 amino acids. Losses at the gene ends were 5 bases for V and 1 base for J; bases not matched to a gene: 3. The DNA for the CDR3 is TGTGCCAGCAGCCTAGCGGGAAGTTCCTACAATGAGCAGTTCTTC. It is translated as CASSLAGSSYNEQFF.

This chain connects TRBV27 to TRBJ2-3; 7 bases line up with TRBD2. Looked up from germline, CDR1 is MNHEY and CDR2 is SMNVEV (reference sequence). The CDR3 loop spans 16 amino acids. V was clipped by 5 bases and J by 5 bases; unmatched bases: 13. CDR3 in DNA: TGTGCCAGCAGTGGGGGGGGAGATGAAAGTCGAGATACGCAGTATTTT. Translation: CASSGGGDESRDTQYF.

There are a few counts of this clone. The chain has TRBV5-6 and TRBJ1-3; D unresolved. Germline CDR1 SGHDT, CDR2 YYEEEE. The CDR3 has 15 amino acids. Trimming took 4 bases from V and 4 from J, leaving 15 bases between them. This chain's CDR3 is CASSRGGRGGNTIYF. The CDR3 nucleotides read TGTGCCAGCAGCCGTGGTGGCCGAGGGGGAAACACCATATATTTT.

The V call is TRBV11-2, the J call TRBJ2-5, with 11 bases fitting TRBD2. The V segment lost 1 base and the J segment 7 bases; nucleotides outside the gene matches: 2. CDR1 and CDR2 (germline): SGHAT, FQNNGV. The CDR3 contains 14 residues. CDR3 in DNA: TGTGCCAGCAGCTTAGGGGGGACTAGCGGGACCCAGTACTTC. It encodes CASSLGGTSGTQYF.

This clone was counted between two and nine times. This sequence joins TRBV28 and TRBJ2-7; 9 positions agree with TRBD2. Looked up from germline, CDR1 is MDHEN and CDR2 is SYDVKM. The length of the CDR3 is 16 residues. J was trimmed by 2 bases and V by 5 bases; bases with no gene match: 10. This CDR3 reads CASSQSLAGRAYEQYF. The CDR3 nucleotides read TGTGCCAGCAGTCAGTCCCTAGCGGGAAGGGCCTACGAGCAGTACTTC.

The chain carries TRBV29-1 and TRBJ2-7, with D perhaps TRBD1 (5 bases). Trimming cost V 5 bases and J 6 bases, with 11 bases left between them. Germline loops: CDR1 SQVTM, CDR2 ANQGSEA. This CDR3 spans 11 amino acids. The CDR3, as DNA: TGCAGCGTTAACAGGAACCGCGAGCAGTACTTC. Residues: CSVNRNREQYF.

The V gene is TRBV4-1, the J gene TRBJ1-2; D is perhaps TRBD1 (6 bases). In germline, CDR1 is MGHRA, CDR2 YSYEKL. V gave up 0 bases and J gave up 8 bases, with 16 bases separating them. The CDR3 contains 15 residues. The CDR3 is CASSQDRGINGGYTF. Here the CDR3 DNA reads TGCGCCAGCAGCCAAGATAGGGGGATCAATGGAGGCTACACCTTC.

This chain links TRBV28 with TRBJ1-5; maybe TRBD1 (5 bases). V was cut by 3 bases and J by 0 bases, with 9 bases left in between. Per the germline V gene, CDR1 is MDHEN and CDR2 is SYDVKM. CDR3 length: 15 amino acids. The CDR3 protein is CASSLGGVSNQPQHF. The DNA for the CDR3 is TGTGCCAGCAGTTTGGGGGGGGTTAGCAATCAGCCCCAGCATTTT.

The chain links TRBV19 to TRBJ1-5; D is possibly TRBD1 (6 bases). The CDR3 totals 14 residues. Germline V lookup: CDR1 LNHDA, CDR2 SQIVND (reference sequence). V lost 7 bases to trimming and J lost 5 bases, with 15 bases between them. CDR3 nucleotides: TGTGCCAGTAAGTCGGTGCAGGGGTATCAGCCCCAGCATTTT. This sequence encodes CASKSVQGYQPQHF.